This is a list of T cell receptor beta chains from one sample in a study of graft-versus-host responses after intestinal transplantation. Profiling relied on immunoSEQ multiplex PCR, and the TCRdb table lists in-frame clones only, not all of them. Found here are approximately 24,000 clones, 90% of them singletons; the top ten hold under 2%. This sample comprised PBMCs, obtained just under 40 days after intestinal transplant. These receptors all come from a human patient who received an intestinal transplant, so some T cells may come from the graft donor. Each CDR3 is given with its conserved first and last residue. Fields, in order: J gene, clone size, V gene, D gene, CDR3 DNA, CDR3 protein. A D gene is named only where the DNA matches it firmly. The size field is filled for only some rows; it gives once, few, many or a size class.

J gene: TRBJ2-7; clone size: NA; V gene: TRBV29-1; D gene: NA; CDR3 DNA: TGCAGCGTTGAAATATACCCTCCTGCCGGACTCCCAGCCTACGAGCAGTACTTC; CDR3 protein: CSVEIYPPAGLPAYEQYF
J gene: TRBJ2-7; clone size: few; V gene: TRBV7-2; D gene: NA; CDR3 DNA: TGTGCCAGCAGCTTAGCGCAACAGAGGGAGCAGTACTTC; CDR3 protein: CASSLAQQREQYF
J gene: TRBJ2-7; clone size: NA; V gene: TRBV7-9; D gene: NA; CDR3 DNA: TGTGCCCCCGGGACATCGGATTCCTACGAGCAGTACTTC; CDR3 protein: CAPGTSDSYEQYF
J gene: TRBJ2-7; clone size: NA; V gene: TRBV25-1; D gene: TRBD1; CDR3 DNA: TGTGCCAGCAGTGATCTACAAGGGGACAGGGGCTACGAGCAGTACTTC; CDR3 protein: CASSDLQGDRGYEQYF
J gene: TRBJ2-1; clone size: NA; V gene: TRBV9; D gene: NA; CDR3 DNA: TGTGCCAGCAGCGCACGTCCCTTCAATGAGCAGTTCTTC; CDR3 protein: CASSARPFNEQFF
J gene: TRBJ1-2; clone size: NA; V gene: TRBV13; D gene: NA; CDR3 DNA: TGTGCCAGCAGCAAATTCTGGGAGGTGGAGGGCTACACCTTC; CDR3 protein: CASSKFWEVEGYTF
J gene: TRBJ1-4; clone size: NA; V gene: TRBV28; D gene: NA; CDR3 DNA: TGTGCCAGCAGTTTAGCCCAGAGCCCTTGGGATTCTAATGAAAAACTGTTTTTT; CDR3 protein: CASSLAQSPWDSNEKLFF
J gene: TRBJ1-4; clone size: once; V gene: TRBV18; D gene: NA; CDR3 DNA: TGTGCCAGCTCACCATTTGGGACATCGAGATATAGAAGAGAAAAACTGTTTTTT; CDR3 protein: CASSPFGTSRYRREKLFF
J gene: TRBJ1-4; clone size: NA; V gene: TRBV5-8; D gene: TRBD1; CDR3 DNA: TGTGCCAGCAGCCCGCGGAGAGACTACAGGGGAACTAATGAAAAACTGTTTTTT; CDR3 protein: CASSPRRDYRGTNEKLFF
J gene: TRBJ2-1; clone size: NA; V gene: TRBV9; D gene: NA; CDR3 DNA: TGTGCCAGCAGCGTAGAAGGGGGAGGCTACAATGAGCAGTTCTTC; CDR3 protein: CASSVEGGGYNEQFF
J gene: TRBJ1-5; clone size: NA; V gene: TRBV28; D gene: NA; CDR3 DNA: TGTGCCAGCAGTTTCAATCAGCCCCAGCATTTT; CDR3 protein: CASSFNQPQHF
J gene: TRBJ2-1; clone size: NA; V gene: TRBV4-2; D gene: NA; CDR3 DNA: TGTGCCAGCAGCCAACCCCTTTTAATAGCGGAGTACAATGAGCAGTTCTTC; CDR3 protein: CASSQPLLIAEYNEQFF
J gene: TRBJ2-2; clone size: NA; V gene: TRBV28; D gene: NA; CDR3 DNA: TGTGCCAGCAGTCCCCCTACCAACAGGGAGACCGGGGAGCTGTTTTTT; CDR3 protein: CASSPPTNRETGELFF
J gene: TRBJ2-7; clone size: NA; V gene: TRBV5-6; D gene: TRBD1; CDR3 DNA: TGTGCCAGTTACGCTACCGGGACAGCCTACGAGCAGTACTTC; CDR3 protein: CASYATGTAYEQYF
J gene: TRBJ1-5; clone size: NA; V gene: TRBV18; D gene: TRBD1; CDR3 DNA: TGTGCCAGCTCACCGCTGGACAGGGATCGGGGACAGCCCCAGCATTTT; CDR3 protein: CASSPLDRDRGQPQHF
J gene: TRBJ2-3; clone size: NA; V gene: TRBV6-4; D gene: TRBD2; CDR3 DNA: TGTGCCAGCAGGGCCGGGACTAGTAATACGCAGTATTTT; CDR3 protein: CASRAGTSNTQYF
J gene: TRBJ2-7; clone size: NA; V gene: TRBV28; D gene: NA; CDR3 DNA: TGTGCCAGCAGCATCGACTGGGACGAGCAGTACTTC; CDR3 protein: CASSIDWDEQYF
J gene: TRBJ2-2; clone size: once; V gene: TRBV28; D gene: TRBD1; CDR3 DNA: TGTGCCAGCAGGACAGGGGAAAGGGAAACCGGGGAGCTGTTTTTT; CDR3 protein: CASRTGERETGELFF
J gene: TRBJ2-7; clone size: NA; V gene: TRBV28; D gene: NA; CDR3 DNA: TGTGCCAGCAGTTTCACCTCCTACGAGCAGTACTTC; CDR3 protein: CASSFTSYEQYF
J gene: TRBJ2-2; clone size: NA; V gene: TRBV27; D gene: NA; CDR3 DNA: TGTGCCAGTGGATCTGGGAGCGGGAACACCGGGGAGCTGTTTTTT; CDR3 protein: CASGSGSGNTGELFF
J gene: TRBJ2-1; clone size: NA; V gene: TRBV19; D gene: TRBD2; CDR3 DNA: TGTGCCAGTAGTACACTAGCGGGAGTCTTCAATGAGCAGTTCTTC; CDR3 protein: CASSTLAGVFNEQFF
J gene: TRBJ1-2; clone size: NA; V gene: TRBV29-1; D gene: NA; CDR3 DNA: TGCAGCGGTGGGTACAGGGACGGCTACACCTTC; CDR3 protein: CSGGYRDGYTF
J gene: TRBJ2-7; clone size: once; V gene: TRBV20-1; D gene: TRBD1; CDR3 DNA: TGCAGTGCTAGAGATAAGGGGCCAGGGGGTTTC; CDR3 protein: CSARDKGPGGF
J gene: TRBJ1-1; clone size: NA; V gene: TRBV7-9; D gene: NA; CDR3 DNA: TGTGCCAGCAGCTTAGGGGCGAACACTGAAGCTTTCTTT; CDR3 protein: CASSLGANTEAFF
J gene: TRBJ2-2; clone size: NA; V gene: TRBV7-3; D gene: NA; CDR3 DNA: TGTGCCAGCAGCCTCCATCGGGGAACCGGGGAGCTGTTTTTT; CDR3 protein: CASSLHRGTGELFF
J gene: TRBJ2-5; clone size: once; V gene: TRBV11-2; D gene: NA; CDR3 DNA: TGTGCCAGCAGCTTATCGGTCCAGGGGACCCAGTACTTC; CDR3 protein: CASSLSVQGTQYF
J gene: TRBJ2-3; clone size: NA; V gene: TRBV19; D gene: TRBD2; CDR3 DNA: TGTGCCAGTAGTCCGAGGGTAGCGGGAGGGATAGATACGCAGTATTTT; CDR3 protein: CASSPRVAGGIDTQYF
J gene: TRBJ2-7; clone size: once; V gene: TRBV10-3; D gene: NA; CDR3 DNA: TGTGCCATCAGTCCATGGACTGTCTACGAGCAGTACTTC; CDR3 protein: CAISPWTVYEQYF
J gene: TRBJ2-7; clone size: NA; V gene: TRBV9; D gene: NA; CDR3 DNA: TGTGCCAGCAGCGTCGGCAGGGACCCACCGTACGAGCAGTACTTC; CDR3 protein: CASSVGRDPPYEQYF
J gene: TRBJ1-4; clone size: NA; V gene: TRBV6-1; D gene: NA; CDR3 DNA: TGTGCCGCTCAAAAGGGGGATAATGAAAAACTGTTTTTT; CDR3 protein: CAAQKGDNEKLFF
J gene: TRBJ1-1; clone size: NA; V gene: TRBV19; D gene: NA; CDR3 DNA: TGTGCCAGTAGTATAGGTCTGGTCGGGTTCGTCACTGAAGCTTTCTTT; CDR3 protein: CASSIGLVGFVTEAFF
J gene: TRBJ1-1; clone size: NA; V gene: TRBV4-3; D gene: NA; CDR3 DNA: TGCGCCAGCAGCCCCTCAAAAGGGGCATGGACTGAAGCTTTCTTT; CDR3 protein: CASSPSKGAWTEAFF
J gene: TRBJ2-5; clone size: NA; V gene: TRBV15; D gene: NA; CDR3 DNA: TGTGCCACCAGCAGAGATCTTAGCCCACAGACCCAGTACTTC; CDR3 protein: CATSRDLSPQTQYF
J gene: TRBJ1-3; clone size: NA; V gene: TRBV16; D gene: NA; CDR3 DNA: TGTGCCAGCAGCCTCTGGCGGGACTCTGGAAACACCATATATTTT; CDR3 protein: CASSLWRDSGNTIYF
J gene: TRBJ2-7; clone size: NA; V gene: TRBV4-2; D gene: NA; CDR3 DNA: TGTGCCAGCAGCCAAGAGACCGCCCTGGTCGCATCCGAGCAGTACTTC; CDR3 protein: CASSQETALVASEQYF
J gene: TRBJ2-1; clone size: once; V gene: TRBV5-4; D gene: NA; CDR3 DNA: TGTGCCAGCAGCCCGTGGTCCGGGAACAATGAGCAGTTCTTC; CDR3 protein: CASSPWSGNNEQFF
J gene: TRBJ2-1; clone size: NA; V gene: TRBV5-4; D gene: NA; CDR3 DNA: TGTGCCAGCAGCCGAGACTCGGGATCCTACAATGAGCAGTTCTTC; CDR3 protein: CASSRDSGSYNEQFF
J gene: TRBJ2-1; clone size: NA; V gene: TRBV5-1; D gene: NA; CDR3 DNA: TGCGCCAGCAGCTGGGCCCCCCACGAACAGTTCTTC; CDR3 protein: CASSWAPHEQFF
J gene: TRBJ2-7; clone size: NA; V gene: TRBV4-2; D gene: NA; CDR3 DNA: TGTGCCAGCAGCCAAGATTGGGACGCCCTCAACGAGCAGTACTTC; CDR3 protein: CASSQDWDALNEQYF
J gene: TRBJ2-7; clone size: NA; V gene: TRBV19; D gene: NA; CDR3 DNA: TGTGCCAGTAGTACCCTCCGTCCGGGGCGCTTCCTCTACGAGCAGTACTTC; CDR3 protein: CASSTLRPGRFLYEQYF
J gene: TRBJ1-1; clone size: NA; V gene: TRBV19; D gene: TRBD1; CDR3 DNA: TGTGCCAGTAAGACAGGGAGGCCTAATGAAGCTTTCTTT; CDR3 protein: CASKTGRPNEAFF
J gene: TRBJ1-1; clone size: NA; V gene: TRBV30; D gene: TRBD1; CDR3 DNA: TGTGCCTGGAGTGTTTGGGGACAGGGGCTCACTGAAGCTTTCTTT; CDR3 protein: CAWSVWGQGLTEAFF
J gene: TRBJ2-7; clone size: NA; V gene: TRBV5-5; D gene: NA; CDR3 DNA: TGTGCCAGCAGCTTGGCGTCTGACTACGAGCAGTACTTC; CDR3 protein: CASSLASDYEQYF
J gene: TRBJ2-7; clone size: few; V gene: TRBV6-5; D gene: TRBD2; CDR3 DNA: TGTGCCATCAGTGTGGGACTAGCGGAGTTATACGAGCAGTACTTC; CDR3 protein: CAISVGLAELYEQYF
J gene: TRBJ2-7; clone size: NA; V gene: TRBV9; D gene: TRBD2; CDR3 DNA: TGTGCCAGCAGCGCGAGCGGGAGTAACTACGAGCAGTACTTC; CDR3 protein: CASSASGSNYEQYF